This T cell receptor beta chain was sequenced for a study of Ad26.COV2.S vaccination and SARS-CoV-2 variants. Trimming cost V 5 bases and J 2 bases, with 10 bases left between them. The length of the CDR3 is 14 residues. Germline loops: CDR1 SGHNT, CDR2 YYREEE (reference sequence). Treatment given: 15 to 20 received Ad26.COV2.S at low or high dose, single or two shots; 5 received placebo; per-sample allocation not given. After the first vaccine or placebo injection, samples were drawn on day 63. The table came from immunoSEQ multiplex PCR; TCRdb's copy has only in-frame clones and leaves some out. The sample holds hundreds of thousands of clones; around nine tenths are singletons and the top ten take about 11%.

The sequence derives from a person between 18 and 65 years old who received the Ad26.COV2.S COVID-19 vaccine or a placebo. The V gene is TRBV5-4, the J gene TRBJ2-2; D unresolved. Specimen: peripheral blood, collected in a trial of Ad26.COV2.S vaccine versus placebo. Here the CDR3 reads CASSRKGNTGELFF. The CDR3 bases are TGTGCCAGCAGTAGAAAGGGAAACACCGGGGAGCTGTTTTTT.